A single sample is the source of the 5 T cell receptor beta chains below, sequenced in a study of T cells in Graves' hyperthyroidism and ophthalmopathy. RNA transcripts yielded amplified TCR beta CDR3 regions. Primed by the HTBI set, a first-round RT-PCR was run on the TCR CDR3. MiXCR, applied by TCRdb to the multiplex PCR reads, yields one record per CDR3 protein. Of hundreds of thousands of distinct CDR3 sequences in the sample, over 12% were seen once. The material sequenced was blood. These receptors originate from a man between 18 and 35 years old with Graves' ophthalmopathy.

The table lists this clonotype with many counts. The chain couples TRBV2 to TRBJ2-1; D possibly corresponds to TRBD2 (5 bases). The germline gives CDR1 SNHLY, CDR2 FYNNEI. V lost 8 bases and J lost 10, with 15 bases in between. The CDR3 covers 12 residues. Here the CDR3 DNA reads TGTGCCAGCGGACCAGAGAGGGCCGAGCAGTTCTTC. Its translation: CASGPERAEQFF. Using reference TRBV2 and TRBJ2-1 for the parts outside the CDR3, the full variable domain is EPEVTQTPSHQVTQMGQEVILRCVPISNHLYFYWYRQILGQKVEFLVSFYNNEISEKSEIFDDQFSVERPDGSNFTLKIRSTKLEDSAMYFCASGPERAEQFFGPGTRLTVL.

This clonotype was counted many times. The chain uses TRBV29-1 and TRBJ2-7; 12 bases are a match to TRBD2. Germline lookup yields CDR1 SQVTM and CDR2 ANQGSEA. The CDR3 has 17 amino acids. The ends lost 4 bases at V and 6 bases at J; junction bases unmatched: 16. The CDR3 spells CSVAGDTDRLAGVEQYF. The CDR3 DNA reads as TGCAGCGTTGCAGGGGACACGGATCGACTAGCGGGAGTCGAGCAGTACTTC.

Many counts were recorded for this clonotype. The V and J genes are TRBV7-9 and TRBJ2-5, with TRBD2 identical over 8 bases. The CDR3 contains 21 residues. V shed 1 base and J 5 bases; nucleotides not matched to a gene: 24. Germline CDR1 is SEHNR and CDR2 is FQNEAQ (reference sequence). The CDR3 here is CASSLDLNLFLRGGRKETQYF. The CDR3 region has the DNA TGTGCCAGCAGCTTAGACCTAAACCTTTTCCTACGTGGCGGGAGGAAGGAGACCCAGTACTTC.

This rearrangement joins TRBV27 to TRBJ1-5; possible D gene TRBD1, 5 bases. The CDR3 is 13 amino acids. Trimming stripped 5 bases from V and 6 bases from J, with 11 bases between. CDR1 is MNHEY, CDR2 SMNVEV, per germline (reference sequence). The CDR3: CASSVYRSQPQHF. DNA for the CDR3: TGTGCCAGCAGTGTATACAGGTCTCAGCCCCAGCATTTT.

This clonotype occurred many times. The chain is built from TRBV10-3 and TRBJ1-1; D remains unclear. The V gene's germline CDR1 is ENHRY and CDR2 SYGVKD. The CDR3 loop spans 14 amino acids. Trimming removed 7 bases from V and 2 bases from J, with 14 bases in between. In DNA, the CDR3 is TGTGCCATCACCATCGCTGGGCCCAACACTGAAGCTTTCTTT. It translates to CAITIAGPNTEAFF.